What follows are 24 T cell receptor beta chains derived from one specimen sequenced in a study of blood T cell repertoires in COVID-19 (dated by TCRdb to 2020 to 2021). The library was obtained by the immunoSEQ multiplex PCR assay. TCRdb retrieved this table from immuneACCESS and kept in-frame rearrangements only. Not all clones are present; in checked studies, unresolved V genes account for under half, and no reason is known for the remainder. In all, the sample holds approximately 360,000 clones, and 85% to 90% of those were seen once. The ten largest clones capture roughly 6.8% of the sample. Specimen: peripheral blood. These receptors all come from a man aged 18 to 35 with active or convalescent COVID-19.

This clone came up once. The CDR3 spells CASSYSNYRASAGELFF. The CDR3 region has the DNA TGTGCCAGCAGTTACTCGAATTACAGGGCGTCCGCCGGGGAGCTGTTTTTT. The chain has TRBV6-2 or TRBV6-3 and TRBJ2-2; tentative D call: TRBD1 (6 bases). There are 17 residues in the CDR3. Trimming removed 0 bases from V and 6 bases from J, with 17 bases in between. Per germline, CDR1 MNHEY and CDR2 SVGEGT.

The chain couples TRBV7-2 to TRBJ1-3; D uncertain. Trimming removed 2 bases from V and 0 bases from J, with 11 bases in between. The length of the CDR3 is 16 residues. Germline V CDR1 and CDR2: SGHTA, FQGNSA. CDR3 region: CASSLSFPNSGNTIYF. DNA of the CDR3: TGTGCCAGCAGCTTATCTTTTCCTAACTCTGGAAACACCATATATTTT.

Only one count was recorded for this clone. The V gene is TRBV7-2, the J gene TRBJ2-1; 7 bases are a match to TRBD2. V trimming: 8 bases; J trimming: 0 bases; junction bases outside the gene matches: 7. Germline V gene lookup returns CDR1 SGHTA and CDR2 FQGNSA. This CDR3 contains 15 residues. The CDR3 spells CASWREGSSYNEQFF. The DNA for the CDR3 is TGTGCCAGCTGGAGGGAGGGAAGCTCCTACAATGAGCAGTTCTTC.

The chain has TRBV6-5 and TRBJ1-1, with D maybe TRBD1 (5 bases). Per the germline V gene, CDR1 is MNHEY and CDR2 is SVGAGI. V lost 7 bases and J 4 bases, leaving 16 bases between the germline ends. CDR3 length equals 14 residues. The CDR3, as DNA: TGTGCCAGCACCCCGGGGGGTTTTAGCACTGAAGCTTTCTTT. Its translation: CASTPGGFSTEAFF.

CDR3 sequence: CASSLVGSARGIEAFF. The DNA of the CDR3 is TGTGCCAGCAGTTTAGTCGGGAGTGCCCGGGGGATTGAAGCTTTCTTT. V usage is TRBV28 and J usage is TRBJ1-1; weak D call: TRBD1 (5 bases). Germline V gene lookup returns CDR1 MDHEN and CDR2 SYDVKM. Between the trimmed V and J ends, which lost 2 bases and 7 bases, there was a span of 20 bases. The length of the CDR3 is 16 residues.

The rearrangement uses TRBV4-3 and TRBJ1-2; D possibly corresponds to TRBD1 (5 bases). The V gene's germline CDR1 is LGHNA and CDR2 YSLEER. The CDR3 extends over 15 amino acids. Trimming pared 0 bases from V and 8 bases from J, leaving 16 bases between. The CDR3 region has the DNA TGCGCCAGCAGCCAAGATCGGGGGGGAGTGAGCGGCTACACCTTC. Its translation is CASSQDRGGVSGYTF.

The gene calls are TRBV19 and TRBJ2-3; TRBD2 matches 10 bases. The CDR3 consists of 16 residues. Germline V gives CDR1 LNHDA, CDR2 SQIVND (reference sequence). After removal of 4 bases from V and 4 bases from J, the junction contained 8 bases not matched to a gene. The CDR3 loop is CASSTPSGRVADTQYF. The CDR3 DNA reads as TGTGCCAGTAGTACTCCTAGCGGGAGAGTCGCAGATACGCAGTATTTT.

This clone appeared once. This chain joins TRBV29-1 and TRBJ2-5; D may be TRBD1 (6 bases). V lost 7 bases and J lost 5, with 14 bases in between. This CDR3 region has 12 residues. Germline assignment: CDR1 SQVTM and CDR2 ANQGSEA. As DNA, the CDR3 is TGCAGCGCTAACAGGGCGTTGGAGACCCAGTACTTC. Protein: CSANRALETQYF.

The genes are TRBV9 and TRBJ2-2; D gene uncertain. CDR1 SGDLS and CDR2 YYNGEE come from the germline V gene. CDR3 length: 17 residues. Trimming took off 0 bases at V and 0 bases at J, with 12 bases between the two ends. The DNA for the CDR3 is TGTGCCAGCAGCGTAGTGGGTAGACTGGCGAACACCGGGGAGCTGTTTTTT. Translating gives CASSVVGRLANTGELFF.

The rearrangement links TRBV18 to TRBJ1-6; TRBD1 matches 9 bases. CDR3 size: 16 residues. V lost 0 bases and J lost 10; bases outside the gene matches: 7. Germline lookup yields CDR1 KGHSH and CDR2 LQKENI. The CDR3: CASSPPYGTGNSPLHF. The DNA for the CDR3 is TGTGCCAGCTCACCACCTTACGGGACAGGGAACTCACCCCTCCACTTT.

The genes are TRBV6-5 and TRBJ2-3; D unresolved. The CDR3 has 13 residues. Per the germline V gene, CDR1 is MNHEY and CDR2 is SVGAGI. The V end was cut by 10 bases, the J end by 2 bases, with 13 bases between. This CDR3 reads CATRSEYTDTQYF. The CDR3 DNA follows: TGTGCCACACGGAGTGAGTACACAGATACGCAGTATTTT.

This chain connects TRBV5-6 to TRBJ1-2; a possible D gene is TRBD1 (5 bases). The ends were cut back, 5 bases at V and 1 base at J, with 15 bases in the middle. Germline-derived CDR1 and CDR2 are SGHDT and YYEEEE. The CDR3 length is 15 residues. The CDR3 sequence is CASSFPGLGNYGYTF. CDR3 in DNA: TGTGCCAGCAGTTTTCCGGGACTTGGTAACTATGGCTACACCTTC.

The rearrangement uses TRBV12-3 or TRBV12-4 and TRBJ2-5, with 7 bases fitting TRBD1. The CDR3 spans 13 residues. Germline trimming cut 5 bases from V and 3 bases from J; bases unmatched to any gene: 3. CDR3 nucleotides: TGTGCCAGCAGTGGGACAGAGAAAGAGACCCAGTACTTC. Translation gives CASSGTEKETQYF.

The rearrangement uses TRBV27 and TRBJ2-1, with TRBD1 matching 7 bases. Germline loops: CDR1 MNHEY, CDR2 SMNVEV (reference sequence). J gave up 5 bases and V 5 bases, and 6 bases lay outside the gene matches. The CDR3 length is 14 residues. The CDR3 protein is CASSEGQLNNEQFF. The CDR3 DNA follows: TGTGCCAGCAGTGAGGGACAGCTTAACAATGAGCAGTTCTTC.

The chain uses TRBV4-2 and TRBJ2-7, with 9 bases matching TRBD2. The CDR3 extends over 15 amino acids. Per germline, CDR1 LGHNA and CDR2 YNFKEQ. V lost 0 bases and J lost 0; bases outside the gene matches: 0. The CDR3 reads CASSQEAGGSYEQYF. The DNA for the CDR3 is TGTGCCAGCAGCCAAGAAGCGGGGGGCTCCTACGAGCAGTACTTC.

CDR3 protein: CASSLGLVGEQFF. The CDR3 region has the DNA TGTGCCAGCAGCTTGGGACTAGTGGGTGAGCAGTTCTTC. The genes are TRBV7-2 and TRBJ2-1; 8 nucleotides align to TRBD2. From germline, CDR1 is SGHTA and CDR2 FQGNSA. Losses at the gene ends were 3 bases for V and 9 bases for J; bases not matched to a gene: 4. This CDR3 spans 13 amino acids.

The chain couples TRBV19 to TRBJ1-6, with TRBD1 identical over 9 bases. Trimming at V came to 3 bases and at J to 7 bases, leaving 4 bases not matched to a gene. The CDR3 runs to 15 residues. CDR1 and CDR2 (germline): LNHDA, SQIVND (reference sequence). CDR3 sequence reads: CASSMLDRGNSPLHF. CDR3 bases: TGTGCCAGTAGTATGTTGGACAGGGGAAATTCACCCCTCCACTTT.

V usage is TRBV18 and J usage is TRBJ2-7; tentatively, D is TRBD1 (5 bases). This CDR3 has 16 amino acids. Trimming pared 3 bases from V and 0 bases from J, leaving 15 bases between. Germline V CDR1 and CDR2: KGHSH, LQKENI. In DNA, the CDR3 is TGTGCCAGCTCACCCCCCGACAGTTCTTACTCCTACGAGCAGTACTTC. This sequence encodes CASSPPDSSYSYEQYF.

This clone was seen only once. The rearrangement uses TRBV6-6 and TRBJ2-7; 8 nucleotides line up with TRBD1. Per the germline V gene, CDR1 is MNHNY and CDR2 is SVGAGI (reference sequence). V was clipped by 0 bases and J by 3 bases; unmatched bases: 1. The CDR3 sequence is 14 residues long. The CDR3 coding sequence is TGTGCCAGCAGTTACTCGACAGGGGTCTACGAGCAGTACTTC. Translation gives CASSYSTGVYEQYF.

The chain uses TRBV9 and TRBJ2-3, with D maybe TRBD1 (6 bases). The germline V gene has CDR1 SGDLS and CDR2 YYNGEE. The V end was cut by 5 bases, the J end by 0 bases, with 10 bases between. The CDR3 has 14 amino acids. In DNA form, the CDR3 reads TGTGCCAGCAGGTACGGACAGAGCACAGATACGCAGTATTTT. Translated, it gives CASRYGQSTDTQYF.

The chain couples TRBV23-1 to TRBJ2-1; 10 bases agree with TRBD2. TRBV23-1 falls under the ORF class, with uncertain function. CDR3 size: 18 residues. V was pared by 1 base and J by 10 bases, with 16 bases of the junction left unmatched. CDR3 residues: CASSQCPEKREGAWEQFF. The CDR3 nucleotides read TGCGCCAGCAGTCAATGTCCCGAAAAGCGGGAGGGGGCATGGGAGCAGTTCTTC.

The rearrangement uses TRBV13 and TRBJ1-3, with 7 positions matching TRBD1. CDR1 and CDR2 from the germline V gene are PRHDT and FYEKMQ (reference sequence). The junction had 6 bases not matched to a gene; V was cut back by 6 bases and J by 1 base. This CDR3 is built from 15 residues. In DNA form, the CDR3 reads TGTGCCAGCAGGGAGACAGGGAGATCTGGAAACACCATATATTTT. This encodes CASRETGRSGNTIYF.

The CDR3 here is CAISLQGDTGELFF. Written as DNA, the CDR3 is TGTGCCATCAGTCTCCAGGGGGACACCGGGGAGCTGTTTTTT. V is TRBV10-3 and J is TRBJ2-2; 7 bases agree with TRBD1. V was clipped by 5 bases and J by 3 bases; unmatched bases: 3. Germline CDR1 ENHRY, CDR2 SYGVKD. This CDR3 is 14 amino acids long.

V is TRBV27 and J is TRBJ1-1, with 9 bases identical to TRBD1. The germline gives CDR1 MNHEY, CDR2 SMNVEV (reference sequence). The CDR3 is 15 residues long. V trimming: 5 bases; J trimming: 6 bases; junction bases outside the gene matches: 10. CDR3 in amino acids: CASSTVGTGYAEAFF. As DNA, the CDR3 is TGTGCCAGCAGTACCGTTGGGACAGGGTACGCTGAAGCTTTCTTT.